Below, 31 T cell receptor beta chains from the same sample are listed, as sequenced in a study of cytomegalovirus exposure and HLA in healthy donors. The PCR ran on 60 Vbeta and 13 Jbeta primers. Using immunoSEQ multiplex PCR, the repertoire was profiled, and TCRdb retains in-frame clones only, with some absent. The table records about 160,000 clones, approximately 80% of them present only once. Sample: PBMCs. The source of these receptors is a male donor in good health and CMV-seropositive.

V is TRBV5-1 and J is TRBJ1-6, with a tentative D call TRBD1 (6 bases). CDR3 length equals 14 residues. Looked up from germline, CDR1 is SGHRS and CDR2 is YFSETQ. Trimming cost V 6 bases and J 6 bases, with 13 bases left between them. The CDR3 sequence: CASKNGQPNSPLHF. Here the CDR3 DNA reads TGCGCCAGCAAAAACGGACAGCCTAATTCACCCCTCCACTTT.

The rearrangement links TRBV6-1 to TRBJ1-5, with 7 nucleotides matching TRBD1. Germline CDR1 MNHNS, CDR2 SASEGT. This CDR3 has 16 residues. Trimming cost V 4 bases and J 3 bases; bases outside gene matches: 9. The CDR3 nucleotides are TGTGCCAGCAGTGGTTTGGATGACAGGGACAATCAGCCCCAGCATTTT. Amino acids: CASSGLDDRDNQPQHF.

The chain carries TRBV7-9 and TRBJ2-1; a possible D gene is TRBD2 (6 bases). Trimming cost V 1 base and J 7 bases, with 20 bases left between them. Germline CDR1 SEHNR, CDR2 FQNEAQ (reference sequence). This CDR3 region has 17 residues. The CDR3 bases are TGTGCCAGCAGCTTAGGGCTAGCTAGGAGGGCGGAAAATGAGCAGTTCTTC. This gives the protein CASSLGLARRAENEQFF.

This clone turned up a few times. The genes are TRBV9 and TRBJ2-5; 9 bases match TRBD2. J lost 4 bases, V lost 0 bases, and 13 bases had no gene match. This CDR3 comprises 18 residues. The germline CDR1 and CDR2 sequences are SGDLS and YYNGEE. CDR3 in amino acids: CASSVGVSGRGWRETQYF. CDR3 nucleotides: TGTGCCAGCAGCGTAGGGGTTAGCGGGAGAGGTTGGAGAGAGACCCAGTACTTC.

CDR3: CASSNREETQYF. The CDR3 nucleotides read TGCGCCAGCAGTAATCGGGAAGAGACCCAGTACTTC. V and J are TRBV5-1 and TRBJ2-5; D remains ambiguous. V was pared by 5 bases and J by 3 bases, with 8 bases between. The CDR3 is 12 amino acids. Germline V gene sequence: CDR1 SGHRS, CDR2 YFSETQ.

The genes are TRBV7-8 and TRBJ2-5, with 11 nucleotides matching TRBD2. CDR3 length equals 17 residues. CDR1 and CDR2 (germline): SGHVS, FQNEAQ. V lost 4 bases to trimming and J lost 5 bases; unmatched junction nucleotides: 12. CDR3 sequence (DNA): TGTGCCAGCAGCTCACCTAGGATTAGCGGGGGGGTGGAGACCCAGTACTTC. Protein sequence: CASSSPRISGGVETQYF.

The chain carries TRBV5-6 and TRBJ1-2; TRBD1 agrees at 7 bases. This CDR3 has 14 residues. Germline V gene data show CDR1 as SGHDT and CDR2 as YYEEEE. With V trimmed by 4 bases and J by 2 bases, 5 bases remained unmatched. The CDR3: CASSRRTGNYGYTF. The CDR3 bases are TGTGCCAGCAGCCGGCGGACAGGAAACTATGGCTACACCTTC.

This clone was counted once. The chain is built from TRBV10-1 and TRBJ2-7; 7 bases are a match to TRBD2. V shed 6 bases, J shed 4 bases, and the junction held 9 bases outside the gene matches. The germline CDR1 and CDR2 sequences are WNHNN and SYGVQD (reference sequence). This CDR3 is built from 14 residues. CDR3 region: CASRRGGTGYEQYF. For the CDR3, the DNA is TGCGCCAGCAGGAGGGGAGGGACGGGATACGAGCAGTACTTC.

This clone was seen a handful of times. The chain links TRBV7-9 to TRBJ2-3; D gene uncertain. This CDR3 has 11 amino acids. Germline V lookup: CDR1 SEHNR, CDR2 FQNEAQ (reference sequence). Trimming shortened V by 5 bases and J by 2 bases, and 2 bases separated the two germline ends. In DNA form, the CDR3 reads TGTGCCAGCAGCCTCACAGATACGCAGTATTTT. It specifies CASSLTDTQYF.

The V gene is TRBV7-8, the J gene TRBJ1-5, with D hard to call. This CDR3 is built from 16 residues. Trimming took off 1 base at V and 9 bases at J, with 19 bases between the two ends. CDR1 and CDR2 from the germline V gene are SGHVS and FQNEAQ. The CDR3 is CASSLGNRENRGPQHF. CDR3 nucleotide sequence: TGTGCCAGCAGCTTAGGGAATAGGGAAAACCGGGGGCCCCAGCATTTT.

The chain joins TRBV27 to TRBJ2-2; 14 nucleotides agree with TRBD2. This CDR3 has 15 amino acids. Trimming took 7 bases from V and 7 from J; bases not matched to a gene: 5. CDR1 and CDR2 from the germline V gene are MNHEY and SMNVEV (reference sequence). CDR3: CASTRGTSGSGELFF. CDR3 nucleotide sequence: TGTGCCAGCACCAGGGGGACTAGCGGGAGCGGGGAGCTGTTTTTT.

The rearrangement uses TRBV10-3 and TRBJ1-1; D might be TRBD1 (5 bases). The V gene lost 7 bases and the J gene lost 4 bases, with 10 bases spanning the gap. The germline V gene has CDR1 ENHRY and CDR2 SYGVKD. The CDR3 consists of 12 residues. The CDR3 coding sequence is TGTGCCATCACGGGCCAGGGCACTGAAGCTTTCTTT. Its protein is CAITGQGTEAFF.

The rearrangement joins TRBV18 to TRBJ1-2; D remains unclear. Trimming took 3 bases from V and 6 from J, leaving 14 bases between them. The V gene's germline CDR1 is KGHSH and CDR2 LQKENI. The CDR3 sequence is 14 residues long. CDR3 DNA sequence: TGTGCCAGCTCACCGAGTAGCCGGCTGGATGGCTACACCTTC. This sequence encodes CASSPSSRLDGYTF.

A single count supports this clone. The CDR3 reads CASSPGQGKRNTGELFF. The CDR3 DNA reads TGTGCCAGCAGCCCCGGGCAGGGGAAGAGGAACACCGGGGAGCTGTTTTTT. The J gene is TRBJ2-2, the V gene TRBV11-3, with D perhaps TRBD1 (6 bases). Germline loops: CDR1 SGHNT, CDR2 YENEEA. V was shortened by 5 bases and J by 1 base, with 17 bases between the two germline ends. The CDR3 is 17 amino acids.

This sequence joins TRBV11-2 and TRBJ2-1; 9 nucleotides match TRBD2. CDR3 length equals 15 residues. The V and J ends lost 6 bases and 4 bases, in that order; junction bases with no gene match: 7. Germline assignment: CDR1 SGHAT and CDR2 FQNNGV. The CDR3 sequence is CASRFSSGTYNEQFF. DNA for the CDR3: TGTGCCAGCAGGTTCTCTAGCGGGACTTACAATGAGCAGTTCTTC.

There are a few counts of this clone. CDR3 amino acids: CSVLLAVDEQYF. CDR3 nucleotide sequence: TGCAGCGTTTTACTAGCCGTCGACGAGCAGTACTTC. The genes are TRBV29-1 and TRBJ2-7; a weak D match, TRBD2 (6 bases). The CDR3 extends over 12 amino acids. V shed 5 bases and J shed 5 bases, with 13 bases lying between them. Germline CDR1 SQVTM, CDR2 ANQGSEA.

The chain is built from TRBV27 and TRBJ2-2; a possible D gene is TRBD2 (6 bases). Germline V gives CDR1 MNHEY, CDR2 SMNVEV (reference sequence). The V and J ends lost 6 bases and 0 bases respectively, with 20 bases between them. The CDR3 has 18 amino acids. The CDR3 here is CASRVDEGLGTNTGELFF. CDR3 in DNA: TGTGCCAGCAGGGTGGACGAGGGACTGGGTACGAACACCGGGGAGCTGTTTTTT.

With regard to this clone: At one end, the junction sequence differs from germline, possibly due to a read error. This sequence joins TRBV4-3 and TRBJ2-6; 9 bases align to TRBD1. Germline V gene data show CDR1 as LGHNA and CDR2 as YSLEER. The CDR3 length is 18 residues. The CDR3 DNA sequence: TGCGCCAGCAGCCAAGATCCACAGGGGGCCTCTGGGGCCAACGGCCTGACTTTC. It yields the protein CASSQDPQGASGANGLTF.

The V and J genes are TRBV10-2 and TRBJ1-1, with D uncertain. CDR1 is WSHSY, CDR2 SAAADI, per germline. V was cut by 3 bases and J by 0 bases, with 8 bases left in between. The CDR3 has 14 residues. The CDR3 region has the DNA TGCGCCAGCAGTGAAATAACGGTGAACACTGAAGCTTTCTTT. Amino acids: CASSEITVNTEAFF.

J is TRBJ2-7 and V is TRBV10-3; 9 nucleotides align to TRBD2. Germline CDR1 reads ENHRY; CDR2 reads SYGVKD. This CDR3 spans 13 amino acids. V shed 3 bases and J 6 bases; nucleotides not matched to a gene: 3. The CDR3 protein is CAISEAGGPEQYF. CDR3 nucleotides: TGTGCCATCAGTGAAGCGGGGGGCCCCGAGCAGTACTTC.

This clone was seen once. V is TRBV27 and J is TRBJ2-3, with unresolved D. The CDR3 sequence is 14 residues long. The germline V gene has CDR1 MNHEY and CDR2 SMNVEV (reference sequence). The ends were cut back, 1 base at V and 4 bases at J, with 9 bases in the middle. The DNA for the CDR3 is TGTGCCAGCAGTTTATATCCGCAGGCAGATACGCAGTATTTT. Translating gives CASSLYPQADTQYF.

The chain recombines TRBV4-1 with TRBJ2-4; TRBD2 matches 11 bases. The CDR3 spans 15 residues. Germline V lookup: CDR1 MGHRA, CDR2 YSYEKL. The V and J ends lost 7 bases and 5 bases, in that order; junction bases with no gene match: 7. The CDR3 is CASKNLAGGENIQYF. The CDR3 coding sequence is TGCGCCAGCAAAAACCTAGCGGGAGGAGAAAACATTCAGTACTTC.

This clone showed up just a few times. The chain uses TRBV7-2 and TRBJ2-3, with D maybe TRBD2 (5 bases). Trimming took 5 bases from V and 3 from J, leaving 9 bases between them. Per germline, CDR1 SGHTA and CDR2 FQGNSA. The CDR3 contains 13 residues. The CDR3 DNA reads TGTGCCAGCAGCCAACTAGGGACAGATACGCAGTATTTT. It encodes CASSQLGTDTQYF.

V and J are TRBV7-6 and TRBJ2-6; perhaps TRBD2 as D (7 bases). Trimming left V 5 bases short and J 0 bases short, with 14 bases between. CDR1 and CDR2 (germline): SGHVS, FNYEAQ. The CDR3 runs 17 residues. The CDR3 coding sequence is TGTGCCAGCAGCGAAAGGGGGGGTAGCTCTGGGGCCAACGTCCTGACTTTC. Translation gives CASSERGGSSGANVLTF.

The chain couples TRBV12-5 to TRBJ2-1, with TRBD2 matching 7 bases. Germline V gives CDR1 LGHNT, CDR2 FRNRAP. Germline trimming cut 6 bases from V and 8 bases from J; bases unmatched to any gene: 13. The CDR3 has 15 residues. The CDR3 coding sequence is TGTGCTAGTGGCCCGGGGTCGGGGGGTCGGTATGAGCAGTTCTTC. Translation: CASGPGSGGRYEQFF.

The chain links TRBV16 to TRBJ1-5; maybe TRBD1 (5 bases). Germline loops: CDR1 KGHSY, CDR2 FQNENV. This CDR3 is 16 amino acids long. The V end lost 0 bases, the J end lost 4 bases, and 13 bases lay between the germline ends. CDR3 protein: CASSQSVGVGNQPQHF. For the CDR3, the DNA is TGTGCCAGCAGCCAATCAGTAGGGGTGGGTAATCAGCCCCAGCATTTT.

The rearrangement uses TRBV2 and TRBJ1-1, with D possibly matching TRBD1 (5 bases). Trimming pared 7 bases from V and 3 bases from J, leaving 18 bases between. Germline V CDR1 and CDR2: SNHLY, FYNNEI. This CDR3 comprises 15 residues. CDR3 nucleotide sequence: TGTGCCAGCAAAAAAGGGGCAGGGAGGGACACTGAAGCTTTCTTT. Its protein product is CASKKGAGRDTEAFF. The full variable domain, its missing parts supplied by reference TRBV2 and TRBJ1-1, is EPEVTQTPSHQVTQMGQEVILRCVPISNHLYFYWYRQILGQKVEFLVSFYNNEISEKSEIFDDQFSVERPDGSNFTLKIRSTKLEDSAMYFCASKKGAGRDTEAFFGQGTRLTVV.

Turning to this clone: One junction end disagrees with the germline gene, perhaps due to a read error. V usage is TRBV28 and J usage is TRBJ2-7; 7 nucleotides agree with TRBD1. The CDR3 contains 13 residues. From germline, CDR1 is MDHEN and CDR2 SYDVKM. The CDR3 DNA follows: TGTGCCAGCAGTCCCGGGGCGAAGGGGGCTTTGGACTTC. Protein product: CASSPGAKGALDF.

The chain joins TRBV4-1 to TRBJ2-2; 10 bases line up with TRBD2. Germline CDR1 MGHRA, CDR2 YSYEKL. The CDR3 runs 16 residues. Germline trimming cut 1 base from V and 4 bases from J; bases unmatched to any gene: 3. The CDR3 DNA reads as TGCGCCAGCAGCCAAGTTCGACTAGCGGGCACCGGGGAGCTGTTTTTT. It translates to CASSQVRLAGTGELFF.

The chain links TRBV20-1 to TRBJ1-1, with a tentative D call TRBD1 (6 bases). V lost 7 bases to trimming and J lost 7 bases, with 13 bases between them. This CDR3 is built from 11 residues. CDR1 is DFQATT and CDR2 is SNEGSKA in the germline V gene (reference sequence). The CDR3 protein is CSVEDSHEAFF. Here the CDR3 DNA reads TGCAGTGTAGAGGACAGTCATGAAGCTTTCTTT.

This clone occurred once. The CDR3 DNA sequence: TGTGCCAGCAGTTCCCGGGACAGGTCCTACGAGCAGTACTTC. Its protein product is CASSSRDRSYEQYF. The chain carries TRBV27 and TRBJ2-7; 8 bases are a match to TRBD1. With 4 bases clipped from V and 1 base from J, the junction kept 3 bases outside the gene matches. Germline CDR1 is MNHEY and CDR2 is SMNVEV (reference sequence). The CDR3 covers 14 residues.